The sequence of this T cell receptor beta chain was determined in a study of identical twins. Looked up from germline, CDR1 is MDHEN and CDR2 is SYDVKM. The ends were cut back, 3 bases at V and 8 bases at J, with 17 bases in the middle. The CDR3 has 15 residues. One entry per CDR3 protein, called by TCRdb with MiXCR from the 5' RACE reads. The sample includes hundreds of thousands of distinct CDR3 sequences, over 9% of them seen just once. These sequences were also reported in another study, on yellow fever vaccine responses in identical twins.

The chain carries TRBV28 and TRBJ2-1, with D perhaps assigned TRBD1 or TRBD2 (6 bases each). The sequencing input was CD8+ T cells sorted from blood. The sequence came from a woman aged 18-35 years in good health. The CDR3 sequence is CASSLSRLGGDEQFF. The CDR3 nucleotides are TGTGCCAGCAGTTTGTCGCGGCTGGGGGGCGATGAGCAGTTCTTC.